Listed below are T cell receptor beta chains from one sample, sequenced in a study of Ad26.COV2.S vaccination and SARS-CoV-2 variants. The data were produced by immunoSEQ multiplex PCR, yet TCRdb's version contains in-frame clones alone and is incomplete. The repertoire holds 300,000 to 400,000 clones, with approximately 85% as singletons. The sequencing used peripheral blood, collected in a trial of Ad26.COV2.S vaccine versus placebo. These receptors were taken from a person aged 18-60 years who received the Ad26.COV2.S COVID-19 vaccine or a placebo. CDR3s include the opening cysteine and the closing phenylalanine or tryptophan.

TRBJ2-2	14	TRBV28	CASSLGGLAGELFF
TRBJ2-1	14	TRBV30	CATSREPRGDEQFF
TRBJ2-1	16	TRBV5-1	CASSWGGLAEYNEQFF
TRBJ1-1	13	TRBV19	CASSMAGVRRGSF
TRBJ2-1	12	TRBV6-6	CASSTDRDVQFF
TRBJ1-1	15	TRBV5-5	CASSWAGPGDTEAFF
TRBJ2-7	14	TRBV5-1	CASSLGSDTYEQYF
TRBJ2-3	16	TRBV21-1	CASSKAWPGSTDTQYF
TRBJ2-7	15	TRBV15	CATSRDSRGTYEQYF
TRBJ2-5	18	TRBV5-1	CASSNMLNRQGPGETQYF
TRBJ2-6	15	TRBV6-5	CASRRTISGANVLTF
TRBJ1-6	14	TRBV14	CASSLYRDGSPLHF
TRBJ2-1	15	TRBV19	CASSIAAGNYNEQFF
TRBJ1-2	15	TRBV28	CASRTSGTGARGYTF
TRBJ1-5	12	TRBV7-9	CASSEGGQPQHF
TRBJ1-1	12	TRBV6-5	CATLQGADEAFF
TRBJ2-3	19	TRBV7-2	CASTAGLAGGIYGTDTQYF
TRBJ2-7	14	TRBV2	CASALQGAAYEQYF
TRBJ2-1	15	TRBV21-1	CASSKEHWGINEQFF
TRBJ2-7	15	TRBV7-9	CASSSPGLADYEQYF
TRBJ2-7	14	TRBV11-2	CASSLGLDVYEQYF
TRBJ2-5	14	TRBV29-1	CSVDPGPLQETQYF
TRBJ1-6	14	TRBV6-5	CASGLDVYNSPLHF
TRBJ2-2	14	TRBV6-5	CASFRGENTGELFF
TRBJ1-1	16	TRBV5-3	CARSFGLPGGVTEAFF
TRBJ1-6	15	TRBV5-4	CASSHRDRDLSPLHF
TRBJ2-3	15	TRBV5-4	CASSPGTSGTYTQYF
TRBJ1-1	13	TRBV5-1	CASSFAVDTEAFF
TRBJ1-1	10	TRBV20-1	CSGRGGEAFF
TRBJ2-5	11	TRBV6-2/TRBV6-3	CASSYSETQYF
TRBJ2-1	14	TRBV7-2	CASKGLAGYNEQFF
TRBJ2-3	16	TRBV9	CASSVAPAQGADTQYF
TRBJ2-7	15	TRBV5-1	CASSLEQGSTYEQYF
TRBJ2-2	16	TRBV7-9	CASSRLQASNTGELFF
TRBJ2-1	14	TRBV7-2	CASSLATSGRTQFF
TRBJ2-5	16	TRBV9	CASSVQAGGYQETQYF
TRBJ2-1	17	TRBV24-1	CATSDPLSGGRGDEQFF
TRBJ2-3	16	TRBV9	CASSSPGGATPYTQYF
TRBJ1-6	16	TRBV10-3	CAISDGQGLYNSPLHF
TRBJ1-4	12	TRBV7-9	CASISKLGVLFF
TRBJ1-2	13	TRBV4-3	CASSPGTGRGYTF
TRBJ2-7	17	TRBV14	CASSQAFGTSGSYEQYF
TRBJ2-1	16	TRBV27	CASSLSPATGMNEQFF
TRBJ1-4	14	TRBV24-1	CATSDSGGNEKLFF
TRBJ1-3	16	TRBV27	CASSSTGPHVGNTIYF
TRBJ2-1	18	TRBV7-8	CASSLVGLAVSSYNEQFF
TRBJ2-5	14	TRBV6-6	CASSLDGGLETQYF
TRBJ2-7	14	TRBV10-3	CAISAYRGPNEQYF
TRBJ2-1	15	TRBV27	CASSLRSGSNNEQFF
TRBJ2-3	16	TRBV18	CASYRTSGSPTDTQYF
TRBJ2-2	15	TRBV15	CATSTRTVNTGELFF